This passage covers 22 T cell receptor beta chains from one sample sequenced in a study of regulatory T cells in long-lasting Graves disease. Building of the TCR beta libraries involved iRepertoire HTBI primers and Arm-PCR of CDR3 regions. TCRdb itself ran the multiplex PCR reads through MiXCR, one entry per CDR3 protein. The sample holds 400,000 to 450,000 distinct CDR3 sequences, over 15% seen once. Regarding time point: newly diagnosed GD, antithyroid drugs for less than 3 months. RNA isolated from PBMCs was used to make the TCR library. The same data also went into a second study, on T cells in Graves' hyperthyroidism and ophthalmopathy.

The input for sequencing was peripheral blood mononuclear cells (PBMCs), taken at new diagnosis, from a patient treated with antithyroid drugs. The receptors were sampled from a woman aged 25 to 39 with Graves disease.

The CDR3 spells CASNDRSSGANVLTF. The CDR3 DNA is TGTGCCAGCAACGACAGGAGCTCTGGGGCCAACGTCCTGACTTTC. The V gene is TRBV28, the J gene TRBJ2-6, with a tentative D call TRBD1 (6 bases). V lost 7 bases and J 0 bases, leaving 10 bases between the germline ends. The CDR3 runs 15 residues. The germline V gene encodes CDR1 MDHEN and CDR2 SYDVKM.

This clonotype occurred many times. The gene calls are TRBV11-2 and TRBJ1-5; perhaps TRBD1 as D (6 bases). CDR3 length: 15 amino acids. V was pared by 3 bases and J by 6 bases, with 15 bases between. Germline CDR1 is SGHAT and CDR2 is FQNNGV. CDR3: CASSLYSQGGQPQHF. The CDR3 DNA follows: TGTGCCAGCAGCTTGTACTCACAGGGAGGTCAGCCCCAGCATTTT.

The CDR3 DNA sequence: TGTGCCAGCAGTTACACCCCGGGCCCCCCCCAAGAGACCCAGTACTTC. Its translation: CASSYTPGPPQETQYF. The chain uses TRBV2 and TRBJ2-5, with D unresolved. The CDR3 spans 16 residues. V lost 5 bases and J lost 1, with 17 bases in between. The germline V gene encodes CDR1 SNHLY and CDR2 FYNNEI.

This clonotype was recorded at least ten times. The rearrangement uses TRBV3-1 and TRBJ2-7, with 10 bases that match TRBD2. Germline-derived CDR1 and CDR2 are LGHDT and YNNKEL (reference sequence). V was clipped by 0 bases and J by 1 base; unmatched bases: 3. The CDR3 covers 16 residues. Here the CDR3 DNA reads TGTGCCAGCAGCCAAGATCCTAGCGGGAGATCCTACGAGCAGTACTTC. This sequence encodes CASSQDPSGRSYEQYF.

This clonotype showed up just a few times. The chain has TRBV18 and TRBJ2-3; D is unclear. This CDR3 contains 16 residues. CDR1 and CDR2 (germline): KGHSH, LQKENI. Between the trimmed V and J ends, which lost 3 bases and 4 bases, there was a span of 17 bases. This CDR3 is CASSPAAIGPPDTQYF. For the CDR3, the DNA is TGTGCCAGCTCACCGGCAGCAATCGGGCCGCCAGATACGCAGTATTTT.

The DNA of the CDR3 is TGTGCTAGTGGTGACAGGGGCCTCACCGGGGAGCTGTTTTTT. Protein: CASGDRGLTGELFF. The chain combines TRBV12-5 with TRBJ2-2, with 8 bases matching TRBD1. V shed 5 bases and J 4 bases; nucleotides not matched to a gene: 3. Germline V gives CDR1 LGHNT, CDR2 FRNRAP. The CDR3 is 14 amino acids.

This clonotype appeared a few times. The rearrangement links TRBV3-1 to TRBJ2-7, with 8 bases lining up with TRBD1. The CDR3 contains 17 residues. Germline V gene sequence: CDR1 LGHDT, CDR2 YNNKEL (reference sequence). Unmatched junction bases numbered 14, after V lost 4 bases and J lost 3 bases. The CDR3 loop is CASSPQETGVFHYEQYF. As DNA, the CDR3 is TGTGCCAGCAGCCCACAAGAGACAGGGGTCTTTCACTACGAGCAGTACTTC.

This clonotype was found many times. The V gene is TRBV11-2, the J gene TRBJ2-1; D is ambiguous. This CDR3 is built from 16 residues. V lost 5 bases to trimming and J lost 0 bases, with 14 bases between them. In germline, CDR1 is SGHAT, CDR2 FQNNGV. The chain's CDR3 is CASSARTVISYNEQFF. CDR3 DNA: TGTGCCAGCAGCGCAAGGACGGTGATCTCCTACAATGAGCAGTTCTTC. The full variable domain, its missing parts supplied by reference TRBV11-2 and TRBJ2-1, is EAGVAQSPRYKIIEKRQSVAFWCNPISGHATLYWYQQILGQGPKLLIQFQNNGVVDDSQLPKDRFSAERLKGVDSTLKIQPAKLEDSAVYLCASSARTVISYNEQFFGPGTRLTVL.

The sample holds many counts of this clonotype. The chain joins TRBV27 to TRBJ2-4; D remains ambiguous. With 5 bases removed from V and 1 base from J, the gap between germline ends came to 6 bases. Germline assignment: CDR1 MNHEY and CDR2 SMNVEV (reference sequence). The CDR3 is 13 residues long. The CDR3 loop is CASSPRAKNIQYF. The CDR3 DNA reads TGTGCCAGCAGTCCCCGGGCCAAAAACATTCAGTACTTC.

In its sample, this clonotype was seen a few times. This may be a read error: a much more frequent sequence differs by one nucleotide. This chain links TRBV2 with TRBJ1-2; D call uncertain. The CDR3 covers 15 residues. Per germline, CDR1 SNHLY and CDR2 FYNNEI. The chain's CDR3 is CASSESRRLNYGYAF. The CDR3 bases are TGTGCCAGCAGTGAATCTCGCCGGCTTAACTATGGCTACGCCTTC. The full variable domain, with the rest looked up from reference TRBV2 and TRBJ1-2, is EPEVTQTPSHQVTQMGQEVILRCVPISNHLYFYWYRQILGQKVEFLVSFYNNEISEKSEIFDDQFSVERPDGSNFTLKIRSTKLEDSAMYFCASSESRRLNYGYAFGSGTRLTVV.

This CDR3 reads CASSYTGTSGYEQYF. The CDR3 DNA reads as TGTGCCAGCAGTTACACCGGGACTAGCGGCTACGAGCAGTACTTC. This rearrangement joins TRBV6-2 or TRBV6-3 to TRBJ2-7, with 11 bases aligning to TRBD2. Germline CDR1 and CDR2: MNHEY and SVGEGT. V shed 2 bases and J 3 bases; nucleotides not matched to a gene: 3. The CDR3 sequence is 15 residues long.

This clonotype was seen at least ten times. The gene calls are TRBV11-3 and TRBJ2-2, with D maybe TRBD2 (5 bases). Germline CDR1 and CDR2: SGHNT and YENEEA. The V gene lost 1 base and the J gene lost 6 bases, with 9 bases spanning the gap. The CDR3 spans 14 residues. CDR3 in amino acids: CASSLGLGAGELFF. CDR3 sequence (DNA): TGTGCCAGCAGCTTAGGTCTGGGAGCCGGGGAGCTGTTTTTT.

This clonotype was seen a handful of times. Given a much more abundant clone one base away, this may be a read error. The chain has TRBV28 and TRBJ1-2; D possibly corresponds to TRBD1 (6 bases). The CDR3 covers 13 residues. V lost 5 bases and J lost 6, with 13 bases in between. The germline gives CDR1 MDHEN, CDR2 SYDVKM. The CDR3 DNA follows: TGTGCCAGCAGTGACAGGCGAACAAATGGCTACACCTTC. As protein: CASSDRRTNGYTF.

This clonotype was observed at least ten times. This sequence joins TRBV28 and TRBJ2-5; 9 nucleotides align to TRBD2. The germline V gene encodes CDR1 MDHEN and CDR2 SYDVKM. J was trimmed by 5 bases and V by 2 bases; bases with no gene match: 18. This CDR3 is 19 amino acids long. The CDR3 loop reads CASSLGSPFSGRIGETQYF. The CDR3 DNA is TGTGCCAGCAGTTTAGGGTCTCCTTTTAGCGGGAGAATTGGTGAGACCCAGTACTTC.

This clonotype was counted many times. The chain's CDR3 is CASSLGEPYNEQFF. The CDR3 DNA sequence: TGCGCCAGCAGCCTCGGAGAACCCTACAATGAGCAGTTCTTC. The chain uses TRBV5-1 and TRBJ2-1; no definite D call. This CDR3 comprises 14 residues. With 4 bases removed from V and 2 bases from J, the gap between germline ends came to 10 bases. Germline V lookup: CDR1 SGHRS, CDR2 YFSETQ.

Many counts were recorded for this clonotype. The gene calls are TRBV6-1 and TRBJ1-4, with a possible D match to TRBD1 (5 bases). V was trimmed by 10 bases and J by 6 bases, leaving 18 bases between them. The CDR3 is made up of 14 amino acids. The germline V gene has CDR1 MNHNS and CDR2 SASEGT. CDR3 nucleotide sequence: TGTGCCACCGGAGGGGCAGGCGGGGATGAAAAACTGTTTTTT. Amino acids: CATGGAGGDEKLFF.

This clonotype was seen at least ten times. The rearrangement uses TRBV28 and TRBJ2-7, with 10 positions matching TRBD2. The CDR3 runs 16 residues. Germline V gene lookup returns CDR1 MDHEN and CDR2 SYDVKM. J gave up 5 bases and V 2 bases, and 9 bases lay outside the gene matches. CDR3 in DNA: TGTGCCAGCAGTTTAGAAGGGGCTAGCGGGAGAAACGAGCAGTACTTC. Its translation: CASSLEGASGRNEQYF.

Ten or more counts support this clonotype. The V gene is TRBV20-1, the J gene TRBJ2-4; no reliable D call. V shed 0 bases and J shed 0 bases, with 9 bases lying between them. CDR3 length equals 15 residues. Germline values: CDR1 DFQATT, CDR2 SNEGSKA (reference sequence). The CDR3 here is CSARDSRGAKNIQYF. CDR3 nucleotides: TGCAGTGCTAGAGATTCTAGAGGAGCCAAAAACATTCAGTACTTC.

This clonotype occurred many times. The chain joins TRBV6-2 or TRBV6-3 to TRBJ1-5, with no clear D. CDR3 length equals 11 residues. The germline V and J ends were trimmed by 5 bases and 6 bases, with 5 bases remaining between them. Germline V gene data show CDR1 as MNHEY and CDR2 as SVGEGT. CDR3 DNA sequence: TGTGCCAGCAGTGGGGTTCAGCCCCAGCATTTT. Translation: CASSGVQPQHF.

This clonotype was observed a few times. V is TRBV14 and J is TRBJ2-1; D is ambiguous. CDR3 size: 18 residues. Germline CDR1 and CDR2: SGHDN and FVKESK. The germline V and J ends were trimmed by 0 bases and 1 base, with 16 bases remaining between them. CDR3 loop: CASSQDGKWADSYNEQFF. The CDR3 DNA reads TGTGCCAGCAGCCAAGATGGGAAGTGGGCGGATTCCTACAATGAGCAGTTCTTC.

The sample holds many counts of this clonotype. The J gene is TRBJ2-7, the V gene TRBV2, with TRBD2 identical over 10 bases. Germline V gene lookup returns CDR1 SNHLY and CDR2 FYNNEI. The trim removed 4 bases at V and 6 bases at J, leaving 9 bases unmatched. The CDR3 spans 15 residues. CDR3 DNA sequence: TGTGCCAGCAGTGCCCTAAGCGGGAGGGCTATCGAGCAGTACTTC. Its protein is CASSALSGRAIEQYF.

Comments on this clonotype: Relative to the germline gene, one junction end is altered; a read error may explain this. The gene calls are TRBV5-1 and TRBJ1-5, with D uncertain. The CDR3 length is 15 residues. Germline assignment: CDR1 SGHRS and CDR2 YFSETQ. For the CDR3, the DNA is TGTGCCAGCAGCCTCCCGCAGGACTTCAATCAGCCCCAGCATTTT. This codes for CASSLPQDFNQPQHF.